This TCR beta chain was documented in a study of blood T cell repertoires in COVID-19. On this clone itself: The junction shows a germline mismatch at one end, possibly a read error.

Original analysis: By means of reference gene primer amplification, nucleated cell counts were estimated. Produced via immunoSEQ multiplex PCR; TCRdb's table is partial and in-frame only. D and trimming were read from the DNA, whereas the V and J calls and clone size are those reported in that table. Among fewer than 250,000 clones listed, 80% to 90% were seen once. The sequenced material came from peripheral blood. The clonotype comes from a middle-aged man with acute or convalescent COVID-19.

CDR3 DNA: TGTGCCAGCAGTTTCCGGGACAGGAATCTGCACTTC. Translated: CASSFRDRNLHF. V gene TRBV27 combines with J gene TRBJ2-7; 8 bases agree with TRBD1. This CDR3 is 12 amino acids long. The germline gives CDR1 MNHEY, CDR2 SMNVEV (reference sequence).